A selection of T cell receptor beta chains follows, all from one sample in a study of T cell responses to AZD1222 COVID-19 vaccine. The repertoire was sequenced with immunoSEQ multiplex PCR; TCRdb's copy has only in-frame clones and lacks some. The table lists some 200,000 clones, about 93% of them singletons, with around 1% in the top ten. The sample consisted of peripheral blood, taken 28 days after the second AZD1222 dose. The receptors derive from an adult who received the AZD1222 COVID-19 vaccine. Both conserved end residues are part of each CDR3. Only part of the rows carry a size: once, few, many, or a class if the clone is expanded.

CASSAAVSDTQYF	TRBV7-9	.
CASSYNRATNEKLFF	TRBV27	.
CASSVFGQTNEKLFF	TRBV2	.
CATSDPARNNYGYTF	TRBV24-1	.
CATSRDPQGSGNTIYF	TRBV15	once
CASSLASSYNSPLHF	TRBV7-2	.
CASRLSSHPTYEQYF	TRBV12-2	.
CASLRGGDTEAFF	TRBV19	once
CASSEDSYNSPLHF	TRBV6-4	.
CASSSGLLNYGYTF	TRBV28	.
CASRPSAIKERARKVYSNQPQHF	TRBV21-1	.
CASSPSSSPLHF	TRBV7-9	.
CASRTSRQGRNTIYF	TRBV6-5	.
CASSKKGIKQGREQYF	TRBV21-1	once
CASSQGAAGGMGKTQYF	TRBV4-1	.
CASSSGGPYEQYF	TRBV27	.
CASSPPEGLNYGYTF	TRBV18	.
CASSTDARGEAFF	TRBV12-3/TRBV12-4	.
CASSDSFRLSTDTQYF	TRBV6-4	.
CASTIDRGYGYGYTF	TRBV6-1	.
CASGLYTNNLGYGYTF	TRBV12-5	.
CASSRQGGGVREQYF	TRBV3-1/TRBV3-2	.
CASRASGQGYEQYF	TRBV6-6	.
CASSRDSAYYEQYF	TRBV7-9	.
CASTLSDRPNYGYTF	TRBV19	.
CASRWGAWDQSTDTQYF	TRBV3-1/TRBV3-2	.
CASTQGGNNSPLHF	TRBV25-1	.
CAAARGTEAFF	TRBV19	.
CASSLYSGGTTGELFF	TRBV7-3	.
CASSDGGLGGNTIYF	TRBV2	.
CASSEFPWGPAFF	TRBV5-6	.
CASSLNAPTGGSYGYTF	TRBV7-8	.
CASSSRTGGPTGELFF	TRBV7-3	.
CASSLLKGGRAYGYTF	TRBV7-2	.
CASSSQTGTNYGYTF	TRBV27	.
CASSQVFEMGYTF	TRBV16	.
CASSQDWAGTSGGLETQYF	TRBV4-1	.
CASSSGGANRYTF	TRBV5-1	.
CASSIRDGSGNTIYF	TRBV19	.
CASSSGTGWRGGQPQHF	TRBV27	.
CASFQRGAQYF	TRBV11-2	.
CASSYSGLNTEAFF	TRBV6-5	.
CASSLASSGPRSTDTQYF	TRBV27	.
CASSDGQGRNTEAFF	TRBV6-1	.